This entry describes one T cell receptor beta chain. These data come from a study of CD4+ T cells in melanoma. The method was immunoSEQ multiplex PCR; TCRdb's version includes in-frame clones alone and lacks a portion of them. The sample contains 90,000 to 130,000 clones, around 92% of which appear only once. The CDR3 consists of 14 residues. J gave up 6 bases and V 5 bases, and 4 bases lay outside the gene matches. The V gene's germline CDR1 is SGHDT and CDR2 YYEEEE. The J gene is TRBJ2-2, the V gene TRBV5-6; 10 positions agree with TRBD2. The TCR was taken from a human donor with melanoma. Sequenced input: peripheral blood. The CDR3 bases are TGTGCCAGCAGGACCAGCGGGAGGGCCGGGGAGCTGTTTTTT. This translates into CASRTSGRAGELFF.